A single sample gave rise to the 22 T cell receptor beta chains below, sequenced in a study of cytomegalovirus exposure and HLA in healthy donors. PCR employed 60 Vbeta and 13 Jbeta primers. Repertoires were generated with immunoSEQ multiplex PCR, while TCRdb's copy carries only in-frame clones and drops some. Seen here are 130,000 or so clones, 74% observed once, and the top ten hold 5.5% to 7%. Sequenced material: PBMCs. Every receptor here comes from a man between 35 and 55 years old in good health and CMV-seropositive.

V and J are TRBV25-1 and TRBJ2-2; 9 nucleotides align to TRBD1. CDR3 size: 14 residues. The germline gives CDR1 MGHDK, CDR2 SYGVNS. V trimming: 6 bases; J trimming: 4 bases; junction bases outside the gene matches: 3. CDR3 nucleotides: TGTGCCAGCAGGCTGACAGGGGGCACCGGGGAGCTGTTTTTT. This encodes CASRLTGGTGELFF.

This clone was recorded a few times. The V call is TRBV28, the J call TRBJ1-2; a weak D match, TRBD1 (6 bases). The CDR3 contains 13 residues. Trimming took 8 bases from V and 8 from J, leaving 18 bases between them. Germline V gives CDR1 MDHEN, CDR2 SYDVKM. CDR3 protein: CASRKGGDMGYTF. The CDR3 DNA reads as TGTGCCAGCCGGAAGGGGGGGGACATGGGCTACACCTTC.

This clone was seen a handful of times. The chain links TRBV9 to TRBJ2-5; 9 nucleotides agree with TRBD1. V lost 4 bases, J lost 4 bases, and 8 bases stayed unmatched. Germline loops: CDR1 SGDLS, CDR2 YYNGEE. The CDR3 length is 15 residues. This CDR3 is CASSTRTGEGETQYF. CDR3 coding DNA: TGTGCCAGCAGCACCCGGACAGGGGAGGGAGAGACCCAGTACTTC.

This sequence joins TRBV27 and TRBJ2-7, with D maybe TRBD1 (6 bases). Germline assignment: CDR1 MNHEY and CDR2 SMNVEV (reference sequence). Deletions cut 1 base from V and 3 bases from J, with 13 bases between. This CDR3 is built from 15 residues. Here the CDR3 DNA reads TGTGCCAGCAGTTTATTCAGACAGGCGGTCTACGAGCAGTACTTC. This codes for CASSLFRQAVYEQYF.

The gene calls are TRBV27 and TRBJ1-1; D uncertain. The CDR3 sequence is 15 residues long. Trimming cost V 3 bases and J 6 bases, with 17 bases left between them. Germline CDR1 and CDR2: MNHEY and SMNVEV (reference sequence). DNA of the CDR3: TGTGCCAGCAGTTTGGTGGAGGGTCTCATGGCTGAAGCTTTCTTT. Translation: CASSLVEGLMAEAFF.

This clone was seen more than once but under ten times. J is TRBJ1-6 and V is TRBV28; D gene unclear. V lost 8 bases, J lost 0 bases, and 14 bases lay in between. This CDR3 has 16 amino acids. CDR1 and CDR2 from the germline V gene are MDHEN and SYDVKM. The chain's CDR3 is CASCLPFSSYNSPLHF. CDR3 DNA: TGTGCCAGCTGCTTGCCCTTCAGCTCCTATAATTCACCCCTCCACTTT.

In this sample, this clone turned up once. V and J are TRBV7-9 and TRBJ2-1, with 9 bases lining up with TRBD2. The ends lost 0 bases at V and 3 bases at J; junction bases unmatched: 0. The CDR3 is made up of 15 amino acids. Germline V gene lookup returns CDR1 SEHNR and CDR2 FQNEAQ (reference sequence). The DNA for the CDR3 is TGTGCCAGCAGCTTAGCTAGCGGGGGCTACAATGAGCAGTTCTTC. Translated, it gives CASSLASGGYNEQFF.

The rearrangement links TRBV28 to TRBJ2-3; perhaps TRBD1 as D (6 bases). Trimming removed 4 bases from V and 0 bases from J, with 14 bases in between. CDR1 is MDHEN, CDR2 SYDVKM, per germline. This CDR3 spans 16 amino acids. In DNA form, the CDR3 reads TGTGCCAGCAGTTCGAAGGGACATCCGAGCACAGATACGCAGTATTTT. As protein: CASSSKGHPSTDTQYF.

This clone was observed a handful of times. The rearrangement uses TRBV19 and TRBJ1-1; no firm D call. Germline V lookup: CDR1 LNHDA, CDR2 SQIVND (reference sequence). V lost 4 bases to trimming and J lost 1 base, with 10 bases between them. The CDR3 is made up of 14 amino acids. The CDR3 loop reads CASSRYGRNTEAFF. The CDR3 DNA reads TGTGCCAGTAGTAGGTATGGGCGGAACACTGAAGCTTTCTTT. The whole variable domain, filled in from reference TRBV19 and TRBJ1-1, reads DGGITQSPKYLFRKEGQNVTLSCEQNLNHDAMYWYRQDPGQGLRLIYYSQIVNDFQKGDIAEGYSVSREKKESFPLTVTSAQKNPTAFYLCASSRYGRNTEAFFGQGTRLTVV.

The J gene is TRBJ2-5, the V gene TRBV20-1; tentatively, D is TRBD2 (6 bases). V lost 8 bases, J lost 4 bases, and 11 bases lay in between. This CDR3 spans 11 amino acids. Germline CDR1 reads DFQATT; CDR2 reads SNEGSKA (reference sequence). The CDR3 DNA is TGCAGTCTACTGCGGGGAGAGACCCAGTACTTC. Its protein is CSLLRGETQYF.

CDR3 residues: CASSLTSGSTDTQYF. The CDR3 region has the DNA TGCGCCAGCAGCTTAACTAGCGGGAGCACAGATACGCAGTATTTT. J is TRBJ2-3 and V is TRBV5-1; 9 nucleotides line up with TRBD2. CDR3 length: 15 amino acids. CDR1 and CDR2 (germline): SGHRS, YFSETQ. The ends lost 2 bases at V and 0 bases at J; junction bases unmatched: 1.

This chain uses TRBV10-3 with TRBJ2-7; TRBD2 aligns across 7 bases. Unmatched junction bases numbered 10, after V lost 7 bases and J lost 4 bases. CDR3 length equals 14 residues. CDR1 is ENHRY and CDR2 is SYGVKD in the germline V gene. The CDR3 sequence is CAIMTPAGSYEQYF. CDR3 in DNA: TGTGCCATCATGACCCCAGCGGGATCATACGAGCAGTACTTC.

J is TRBJ2-7 and V is TRBV7-9; 11 bases map to TRBD2. The CDR3 is 15 residues long. V trimming: 4 bases; J trimming: 2 bases; junction bases outside the gene matches: 4. CDR1 and CDR2 (germline): SEHNR, FQNEAQ (reference sequence). Here the CDR3 reads CASSSLAGGTYEQYF. In nucleotides, the CDR3 is TGTGCCAGCAGCTCCCTAGCGGGAGGAACCTACGAGCAGTACTTC.

Written as DNA, the CDR3 is TGTGCCAGCTCACCCGACGGGACAGGGATCACTGAAGCTTTCTTT. As protein: CASSPDGTGITEAFF. The chain joins TRBV18 to TRBJ1-1; 9 bases align to TRBD1. The CDR3 has 15 residues. The ends lost 3 bases at V and 4 bases at J; junction bases unmatched: 6. Germline V gives CDR1 KGHSH, CDR2 LQKENI.

The chain combines TRBV7-9 with TRBJ2-1; TRBD2 agrees at 8 bases. V lost 6 bases and J lost 0; bases outside the gene matches: 16. Germline CDR1 reads SEHNR; CDR2 reads FQNEAQ (reference sequence). This CDR3 is built from 19 residues. The CDR3 bases are TGTGCCAGCAGGCCCAGGGGAGCGGGAGAGACGAGCTCCTACAATGAGCAGTTCTTC. This translates into CASRPRGAGETSSYNEQFF.

This chain uses TRBV7-8 with TRBJ2-5, with 7 bases that match TRBD2. The germline gives CDR1 SGHVS, CDR2 FQNEAQ. The CDR3 runs 15 residues. J lost 1 base, V lost 7 bases, and 9 bases had no gene match. The CDR3 here is CASIRSGTSQETQYF. The CDR3 coding sequence is TGTGCCAGCATTCGGAGCGGGACCTCCCAAGAGACCCAGTACTTC.

This clone occurred once. The chain uses TRBV19 and TRBJ2-7, with TRBD1 as a possible D gene (5 bases). From germline, CDR1 is LNHDA and CDR2 SQIVND (reference sequence). This CDR3 is 13 amino acids long. The V gene lost 6 bases and the J gene lost 2 bases, with 11 bases spanning the gap. The CDR3 loop reads CASSPQGTYEQYF. In nucleotides, the CDR3 is TGTGCCAGTAGCCCGCAGGGTACCTACGAGCAGTACTTC.

This chain links TRBV6-6 with TRBJ1-1; TRBD1 is a possible D gene (6 bases). Germline values: CDR1 MNHNY, CDR2 SVGAGI (reference sequence). The V gene lost 0 bases and the J gene lost 5 bases, with 13 bases spanning the gap. The CDR3 has 15 amino acids. The chain's CDR3 is CASSYSRARGTEAFF. The CDR3 nucleotides are TGTGCCAGCAGTTACTCCAGGGCCAGGGGAACTGAAGCTTTCTTT.

V gene TRBV21-1 combines with J gene TRBJ2-7; TRBD1 was called by the table and not checked on the DNA. TRBV21-1 is a pseudogene. This CDR3 is 16 amino acids long. DNA of the CDR3: TGTGCCAGCAGCAAAGCGGGGACAGTTTCCACCTACGAGCAGTACTTC. This sequence encodes CASSKAGTVSTYEQYF.

The chain employs TRBV5-6 and TRBJ2-7; no clear D. The germline V and J ends were trimmed by 7 bases and 6 bases, with 14 bases remaining between them. CDR1 is SGHDT, CDR2 YYEEEE, per germline. CDR3 length: 12 amino acids. CDR3 amino acids: CASGLSRSEQYF. CDR3 DNA: TGTGCCAGCGGCCTATCCCGGAGCGAGCAGTACTTC.

The CDR3 is CASSQDRGGTEAFF. Written as DNA, the CDR3 is TGCGCCAGCAGCCAAGATAGGGGAGGGACTGAAGCTTTCTTT. The rearrangement links TRBV4-1 to TRBJ1-1; D might be TRBD1 (5 bases). Deletions cut 0 bases from V and 5 bases from J, with 10 bases between. The CDR3 covers 14 residues. Germline V gene lookup returns CDR1 MGHRA and CDR2 YSYEKL.

The chain links TRBV6-5 to TRBJ1-2, with 11 bases identical to TRBD1. The CDR3 is 16 amino acids. Trimming removed 0 bases from V and 8 bases from J; junction bases left unmatched: 8. Germline V gene sequence: CDR1 MNHEY, CDR2 SVGAGI. CDR3 protein: CASSYSISGTGGGYTF. CDR3 nucleotide sequence: TGTGCCAGCAGTTACTCGATATCCGGGACAGGGGGAGGCTACACCTTC.